Listed here are 24 T cell receptor beta chains from one sample, sequenced in a study of blood T cell repertoires in COVID-19. Some clones are missing from TCRdb's copy, which holds only in-frame ones; the method was immunoSEQ multiplex PCR. The table records hundreds of thousands of clones, 82% of them present only once. Sequencing was performed on peripheral blood. The source of these receptors is a woman between 65 and 79 years old with acute or convalescent COVID-19.

The V and J genes are TRBV6-5 and TRBJ2-1; TRBD2 matches at 8 bases. Germline assignment: CDR1 MNHEY and CDR2 SVGAGI. V shed 5 bases and J 4 bases; nucleotides not matched to a gene: 7. The CDR3 is made up of 15 amino acids. CDR3 region: CASSISGATYNEQFF. The CDR3, as DNA: TGTGCCAGCAGTATTAGCGGGGCGACGTACAATGAGCAGTTCTTC.

This chain joins TRBV6-1 and TRBJ2-7; possibly TRBD1 for D (6 bases). V lost 3 bases to trimming and J lost 4 bases, with 13 bases between them. The germline V gene encodes CDR1 MNHNS and CDR2 SASEGT. This CDR3 comprises 14 residues. CDR3 nucleotides: TGTGCCAGCAGTGACGCACAGGGAAGGTACGAGCAGTACTTC. This gives the protein CASSDAQGRYEQYF.

This clone was observed a few times. The chain couples TRBV6-5 to TRBJ1-5; no definite D call. The V gene lost 6 bases and the J gene lost 4 bases, with 10 bases spanning the gap. The CDR3 totals 13 residues. Germline V gene lookup returns CDR1 MNHEY and CDR2 SVGAGI. In DNA form, the CDR3 reads TGTGCCAGCAGGGGAGGTCGGAATCAGCCCCAGCATTTT. Translation: CASRGGRNQPQHF.

The chain recombines TRBV27 with TRBJ1-6; D perhaps matches TRBD1 (5 bases). CDR1 is MNHEY and CDR2 is SMNVEV in the germline V gene (reference sequence). CDR3 size: 16 residues. Deletions cut 5 bases from V and 7 bases from J, with 18 bases between. The CDR3 DNA reads TGTGCCAGCAGTAAGGGCTTAGACAGTCCAAATTCACCCCTCCACTTT. Translation gives CASSKGLDSPNSPLHF.

The J gene is TRBJ1-2, the V gene TRBV3-1 (or the pseudogene TRBV3-2); a weak D match, TRBD1 (5 bases). The V gene lost 1 base and the J gene lost 3 bases, with 15 bases spanning the gap. This CDR3 has 16 amino acids. The V gene's germline CDR1 is LGHDT and CDR2 YNNKEL (reference sequence). CDR3: CASSQGMAGNDYGYTF. CDR3 bases: TGTGCCAGCAGCCAAGGGATGGCAGGGAACGACTATGGCTACACCTTC.

Of note for this clone: This specimen includes other DNA sequences encoding the same CDR3. The V and J genes are TRBV7-9 and TRBJ1-1; 7 bases align to TRBD1. Germline V gives CDR1 SEHNR, CDR2 FQNEAQ (reference sequence). The CDR3 is 13 amino acids. V gave up 5 bases and J gave up 1 base; unmatched junction bases: 1. As DNA, the CDR3 is TGTGCCAGCAGCCGGACAGGGAACACTGAAGCTTTCTTT. This translates into CASSRTGNTEAFF.

By share of the sample, this clone is medium-sized. V and J are TRBV9 and TRBJ2-2; 7 bases are a match to TRBD1. V lost 0 bases, J lost 3 bases, and 2 bases stayed unmatched. The germline CDR1 and CDR2 sequences are SGDLS and YYNGEE. The CDR3 extends over 15 amino acids. CDR3 sequence (DNA): TGTGCCAGCAGCGTAGGAGGGGGCCACACCGGGGAGCTGTTTTTT. Its translation is CASSVGGGHTGELFF.

A few counts support this clone. V and J are TRBV11-2 and TRBJ1-1; TRBD1 is a possible D gene (6 bases). The CDR3 runs 17 residues. V gave up 1 base and J gave up 5 bases, with 20 bases separating them. CDR1 and CDR2 (germline): SGHAT, FQNNGV. The CDR3 DNA follows: TGTGCCAGCAGCTTAGGCACCAGGGGCGGCCCGGAGACTGAAGCTTTCTTT. It translates to CASSLGTRGGPETEAFF.

This clone was picked up a small number of times. The chain joins TRBV5-5 to TRBJ2-1, with 7 bases matching TRBD1. Trimming took 4 bases from V and 0 from J; bases not matched to a gene: 7. This CDR3 is built from 16 residues. CDR1 is SGHKS, CDR2 YYEKEE, per germline (reference sequence). The CDR3 region is CASSPYRQGSYNEQFF. The DNA of the CDR3 is TGTGCCAGCAGCCCGTACCGACAGGGCTCCTACAATGAGCAGTTCTTC. Full variable domain (outside the CDR3, taken from reference TRBV5-5 and TRBJ2-1): DAGVTQSPTHLIKTRGQQVTLRCSPISGHKSVSWYQQVLGQGPQFIFQYYEKEERGRGNFPDRFSARQFPNYSSELNVNALLLGDSALYLCASSPYRQGSYNEQFFGPGTRLTVL.

The J gene is TRBJ1-2, the V gene TRBV3-1 (or the pseudogene TRBV3-2), with D perhaps TRBD1 (6 bases). Germline lookup yields CDR1 LGHDT and CDR2 YNNKEL (reference sequence). The CDR3 length is 15 residues. Between the trimmed V and J ends, which lost 2 bases and 6 bases, there was a span of 16 bases. CDR3 protein: CASSQKGLRGNGYTF. Here the CDR3 DNA reads TGTGCCAGCAGCCAAAAGGGGTTGAGGGGGAATGGCTACACCTTC.

The chain joins TRBV9 to TRBJ1-3; perhaps TRBD1 as D (5 bases). This CDR3 region has 15 residues. The V end was cut by 1 base, the J end by 2 bases, with 10 bases between. Germline CDR1 reads SGDLS; CDR2 reads YYNGEE. Written as DNA, the CDR3 is TGTGCCAGCAGCGTAACCCCAGGGACTGGAAACACCATATATTTT. It translates to CASSVTPGTGNTIYF. Combining the CDR3 with reference TRBV9 and TRBJ1-3 gives the whole variable domain DSGVTQTPKHLITATGQRVTLRCSPRSGDLSVYWYQQSLDQGLQFLIQYYNGEERAKGNILERFSAQQFPDLHSELNLSSLELGDSALYFCASSVTPGTGNTIYFGEGSWLTVV.

The rearrangement joins TRBV2 to TRBJ2-1; 14 nucleotides agree with TRBD2. CDR3 length: 14 residues. After removal of 4 bases from V and 8 bases from J, the junction contained 1 base not matched to a gene. Germline CDR1 reads SNHLY; CDR2 reads FYNNEI. The CDR3 nucleotides read TGTGCCAGCAGTGGGGGACTAGCGGGAGATGAGCAGTTCTTC. Its translation: CASSGGLAGDEQFF.

The rearrangement joins TRBV18 to TRBJ2-1, with TRBD1 identical over 12 bases. With 3 bases clipped from V and 6 bases from J, the junction kept 3 bases outside the gene matches. This CDR3 spans 15 amino acids. CDR1 is KGHSH, CDR2 LQKENI, per germline. CDR3 sequence: CASSPGQGAGNEQFF. DNA for the CDR3: TGTGCCAGCTCACCGGGACAGGGGGCGGGCAATGAGCAGTTCTTC.

CDR3 sequence (DNA): TGTGCCAGCAGCCCTGACAGGTTTAATGAAAAACTGTTTTTT. It specifies CASSPDRFNEKLFF. The chain joins TRBV7-2 to TRBJ1-4, with TRBD1 as a possible D gene (6 bases). The germline V and J ends were trimmed by 5 bases and 4 bases, with 11 bases remaining between them. In germline, CDR1 is SGHTA, CDR2 FQGNSA. The CDR3 runs 14 residues.

The chain has TRBV4-3 and TRBJ1-4, with 11 positions matching TRBD1. After removal of 3 bases from V and 8 bases from J, the junction contained 8 bases not matched to a gene. Germline CDR1 is LGHNA and CDR2 is YSLEER. The CDR3 is made up of 16 amino acids. CDR3 sequence (DNA): TGCGCCAGCAGCCAGGGCGGACAGGGGGCAAGGGAAAAACTGTTTTTT. It encodes CASSQGGQGAREKLFF.

This clone was seen a few times. The same CDR3 arises from other DNA sequences in this sample as well. The rearrangement uses TRBV7-2 and TRBJ1-2; TRBD1 matches 9 bases. Germline V gene sequence: CDR1 SGHTA, CDR2 FQGNSA. The ends lost 5 bases at V and 3 bases at J; junction bases unmatched: 7. The CDR3 runs 15 residues. Here the CDR3 reads CASSPLGQGDYGYTF. CDR3 nucleotide sequence: TGTGCCAGCAGCCCACTGGGACAGGGTGACTATGGCTACACCTTC. Full variable domain (remainder filled in from reference TRBV7-2 and TRBJ1-2): GAGVSQSPSNKVTEKGKDVELRCDPISGHTALYWYRQSLGQGLEFLIYFQGNSAPDKSGLPSDRFSAERTGGSVSTLTIQRTQQEDSAVYLCASSPLGQGDYGYTFGSGTRLTVV.

This clone was detected once. The junction shows a germline mismatch at one end, possibly a read error. The rearrangement joins TRBV27 to TRBJ1-2; D may be TRBD1 (6 bases). Germline assignment: CDR1 MNHEY and CDR2 SMNVEV (reference sequence). CDR3 length equals 17 residues. In nucleotides, the CDR3 is TGTGCCAGCAGTTTACTAGGGGGAGGGAGTGCGAACTCTGGCTACACCTTC. Translation gives CASSLLGGGSANSGYTF.

V usage is TRBV27 and J usage is TRBJ2-5, with 8 nucleotides matching TRBD1. The CDR3 totals 14 residues. Unmatched junction bases numbered 11, after V lost 10 bases and J lost 4 bases. The germline CDR1 and CDR2 sequences are MNHEY and SMNVEV (reference sequence). The CDR3 DNA is TGTGCCACTGGACGGACAGGGAGGATAGAGACCCAGTACTTC. As protein: CATGRTGRIETQYF.

The chain recombines TRBV7-2 with TRBJ1-2, with D perhaps TRBD1 (6 bases). Germline V gene lookup returns CDR1 SGHTA and CDR2 FQGNSA. V lost 5 bases to trimming and J lost 13 bases, with 26 bases between them. The CDR3 has 15 residues. CDR3 nucleotide sequence: TGTGCCAGCAGCGCACCCCCGGGTTTCCAGGGGCTACGCACCTTC. Translation gives CASSAPPGFQGLRTF.

The CDR3 spells CASSSYRTTNEKLFF. The DNA for the CDR3 is TGTGCCAGCAGTTCCTACAGAACAACTAATGAAAAACTGTTTTTT. The V and J genes are TRBV27 and TRBJ1-4; D gene uncertain. Trimming cost V 4 bases and J 0 bases, with 9 bases left between them. The CDR3 sequence is 15 residues long. Germline V gene data show CDR1 as MNHEY and CDR2 as SMNVEV (reference sequence).

In the case of this clone: Relative to the germline gene, one junction end is altered; a read error may explain this. The chain links TRBV4-3 to TRBJ2-5; 15 bases are shared with TRBD2. The germline V gene encodes CDR1 LGHNA and CDR2 YSLEER. The CDR3 covers 18 residues. The CDR3 loop reads CASSQGTSGGLNQETQYF. The DNA for the CDR3 is TGCGCCAGCAGTCAAGGGACTAGCGGGGGGCTTAACCAAGAGACCCAGTACTTC.

The chain is built from TRBV5-6 and TRBJ1-2, with TRBD1 matching 7 bases. The V segment lost 6 bases and the J segment 0 bases; nucleotides outside the gene matches: 8. CDR1 SGHDT and CDR2 YYEEEE come from the germline V gene. The CDR3 runs to 15 residues. The CDR3 bases are TGTGCCAGCACCTACGAGGGGGCTCCTAACTATGGCTACACCTTC. It yields the protein CASTYEGAPNYGYTF.

V usage is TRBV28 and J usage is TRBJ1-1, with D possibly matching TRBD1 (6 bases). V was pared by 3 bases and J by 0 bases, with 11 bases between. CDR1 and CDR2 (germline): MDHEN, SYDVKM. This CDR3 contains 15 residues. Here the CDR3 DNA reads TGTGCCAGCAGTTTGGGGGGGCCAATGAACACTGAAGCTTTCTTT. It yields the protein CASSLGGPMNTEAFF.

This clone was detected once. The chain links TRBV10-3 to TRBJ2-2; tentative D call: TRBD2 (7 bases). Germline-derived CDR1 and CDR2 are ENHRY and SYGVKD. V lost 6 bases, J lost 2 bases, and 19 bases lay in between. The CDR3 runs 17 residues. CDR3 protein: CAIRRGGGQLNTGELFF. CDR3 bases: TGTGCCATCAGGAGGGGGGGCGGACAACTTAACACCGGGGAGCTGTTTTTT.